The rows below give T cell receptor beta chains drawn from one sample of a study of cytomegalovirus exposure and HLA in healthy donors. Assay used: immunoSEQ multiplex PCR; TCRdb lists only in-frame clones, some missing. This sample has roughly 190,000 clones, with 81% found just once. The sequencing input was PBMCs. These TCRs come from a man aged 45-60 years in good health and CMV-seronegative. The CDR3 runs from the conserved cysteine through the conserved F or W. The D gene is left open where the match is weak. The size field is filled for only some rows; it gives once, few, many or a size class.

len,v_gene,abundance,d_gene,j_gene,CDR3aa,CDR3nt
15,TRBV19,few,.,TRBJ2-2,CASRHGSGLTGELFF,TGTGCCAGTAGACACGGGTCGGGATTGACCGGGGAGCTGTTTTTT
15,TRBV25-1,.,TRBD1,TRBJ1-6,CASSADRGNNSPLHF,TGTGCCAGCAGTGCGGACAGGGGGAATAATTCACCCCTCCACTTT
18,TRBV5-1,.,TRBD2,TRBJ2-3,CASSLVASGGMPGDTQYF,TGCGCCAGCAGCTTGGTCGCCAGCGGGGGAATGCCGGGTGATACGCAGTATTTT
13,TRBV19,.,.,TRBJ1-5,CATAGGNNQPQHF,TGTGCCACCGCAGGCGGGAACAATCAGCCCCAGCATTTT
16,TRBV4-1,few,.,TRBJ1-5,CASSQEGTGINQPQHF,TGCGCCAGCAGCCAAGAGGGAACAGGGATCAATCAGCCCCAGCATTTT
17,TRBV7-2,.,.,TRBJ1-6,CASSSPGEGAYNSPLHF,TGTGCCAGCAGCTCCCCCGGGGAGGGCGCCTATAATTCACCCCTCCACTTT
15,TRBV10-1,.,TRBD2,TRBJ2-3,CASSESGLAGDTQYF,TGCGCCAGCAGTGAGTCGGGACTAGCGGGGGATACGCAGTATTTT
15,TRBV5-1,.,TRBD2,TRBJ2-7,CASSSTSGGFDEQYF,TGCGCCAGCAGTTCAACTAGCGGGGGGTTCGACGAGCAGTACTTC
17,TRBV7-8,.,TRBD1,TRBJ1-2,CASSLVGDRGLNYGYTF,TGTGCCAGCAGCTTAGTTGGGGACAGGGGACTCAACTATGGCTACACCTTC
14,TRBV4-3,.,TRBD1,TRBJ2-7,CASSPQTGPDEQYF,TGCGCCAGCAGCCCCCAGACAGGGCCGGACGAGCAGTACTTC
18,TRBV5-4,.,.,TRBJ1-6,CASSLDPRQSGYNSPLHF,TGTGCCAGCAGCTTGGACCCCCGTCAAAGCGGCTATAATTCACCCCTCCACTTT
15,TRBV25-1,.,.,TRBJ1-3,CASSGREFSGNTIYF,TGTGCCAGCAGTGGTAGAGAATTCTCTGGAAACACCATATATTTT
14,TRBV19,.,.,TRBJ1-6,CASRYVGSYSPLHF,TGTGCCAGTAGGTATGTGGGGAGTTATTCACCCCTCCACTTT
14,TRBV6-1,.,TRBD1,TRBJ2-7,CASNPGTGPYEQYF,TGTGCCAGCAATCCCGGGACAGGTCCCTACGAGCAGTACTTC
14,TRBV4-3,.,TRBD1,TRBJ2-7,CASSQSTGGYEQYF,TGCGCCAGCAGCCAATCTACAGGGGGATACGAGCAGTACTTC
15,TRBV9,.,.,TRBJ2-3,CASSATPDAQDTQYF,TGTGCCAGCAGCGCTACTCCGGATGCACAGGATACGCAGTATTTT
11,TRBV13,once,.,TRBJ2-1,CASSSDNEQFF,TGTGCCAGCAGCTCCGACAATGAGCAGTTCTTC
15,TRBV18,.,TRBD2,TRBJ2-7,CASSTGGSWEYEQYF,TGTGCCAGCTCGACCGGGGGGTCTTGGGAATACGAGCAGTACTTC
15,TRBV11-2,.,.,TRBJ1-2,CASSFLKAARGGYTF,TGTGCCAGCAGCTTCCTCAAGGCAGCTCGCGGCGGCTACACCTTC
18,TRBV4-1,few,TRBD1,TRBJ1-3,CASSQISGTGASGNTIYF,TGCGCCAGCAGCCAGATCTCCGGGACAGGGGCATCTGGAAACACCATATATTTT
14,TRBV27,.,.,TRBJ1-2,CASSLTGGVYGYTF,TGTGCCAGCAGTTTAACGGGGGGCGTATATGGCTACACCTTC
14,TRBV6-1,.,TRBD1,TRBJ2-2,CASNRDRYTGELFF,TGTGCCAGCAACCGGGACAGGTATACCGGGGAGCTGTTTTTT
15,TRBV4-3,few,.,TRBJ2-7,CASSQLRDTNYEQYF,TGCGCCAGCAGCCAACTTCGGGACACCAACTACGAGCAGTACTTC
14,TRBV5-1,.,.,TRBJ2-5,CASSNGGHKETQYF,TGCGCCAGCAGCAACGGGGGGCACAAAGAGACCCAGTACTTC
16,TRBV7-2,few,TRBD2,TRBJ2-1,CASSLWASGGYNEQFF,TGTGCCAGCAGCTTATGGGCTAGCGGGGGGTACAATGAGCAGTTCTTC
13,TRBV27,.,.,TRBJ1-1,CASSLNIQGEAFF,TGTGCCAGCAGTTTAAATATTCAGGGGGAAGCTTTCTTT
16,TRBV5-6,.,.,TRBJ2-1,CASSLGYRAPYNEQFF,TGTGCCAGCAGCTTGGGTTACAGGGCCCCCTACAATGAGCAGTTCTTC
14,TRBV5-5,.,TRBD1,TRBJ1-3,CASTNRGSGNTIYF,TGTGCCAGCACGAACAGGGGGTCTGGAAACACCATATATTTT
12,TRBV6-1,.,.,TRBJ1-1,CASSVAGNEAFF,TGTGCCAGCAGTGTAGCCGGGAATGAAGCTTTCTTT
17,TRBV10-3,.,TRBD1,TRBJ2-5,CAISDLTGQGGQETQYF,TGTGCCATCAGTGATTTAACGGGACAGGGCGGCCAAGAGACCCAGTACTTC
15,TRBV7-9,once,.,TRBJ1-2,CASSLDVGAGYGYTF,TGTGCCAGCAGCTTAGACGTGGGGGCGGGCTATGGCTACACCTTC
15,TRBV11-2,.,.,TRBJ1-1,CASSTQFSGITEAFF,TGTGCCAGCAGCACCCAATTTTCAGGGATCACTGAAGCTTTCTTT
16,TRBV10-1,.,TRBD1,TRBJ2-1,CASTPMRTGDRNEQFF,TGCGCCAGCACCCCGATGAGGACAGGGGATAGGAATGAGCAGTTCTTC
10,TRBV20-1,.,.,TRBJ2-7,CSASGSEQYF,TGCAGCGCCAGCGGGTCGGAACAGTACTTC
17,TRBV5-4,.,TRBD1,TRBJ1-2,CASSLSFGGGGGYGYTF,TGTGCCAGCAGCTTGTCCTTTGGAGGGGGCGGTGGCTATGGCTACACCTTC
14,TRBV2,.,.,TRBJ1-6,CASTPQGTNSPLHF,TGTGCCAGCACTCCACAGGGTACAAATTCACCCCTCCACTTT
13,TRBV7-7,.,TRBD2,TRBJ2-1,CASSPGGAGEQFF,TGTGCCAGCAGCCCCGGGGGGGCCGGGGAGCAGTTCTTC
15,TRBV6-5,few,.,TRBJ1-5,CASSYIAGSNQPQHF,TGTGCCAGCAGTTACATAGCTGGGAGCAATCAGCCCCAGCATTTT
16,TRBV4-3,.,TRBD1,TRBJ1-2,CASSQGTGQNPYGYTF,TGCGCCAGCAGCCAAGGGACAGGGCAAAATCCCTATGGCTACACCTTC
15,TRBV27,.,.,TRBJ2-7,CASSLFWDTTYEQYF,TGTGCCAGCAGTTTATTCTGGGACACAACCTACGAGCAGTACTTC
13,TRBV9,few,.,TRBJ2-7,CASSVEDSYEQYF,TGTGCCAGCAGCGTAGAGGACAGCTACGAGCAGTACTTC